These T cell receptor beta chains were read from a single sample in a study of blood T cell repertoires in COVID-19. The assay was immunoSEQ multiplex PCR, and TCRdb's table has in-frame clones only and misses some. The sample has about 62,000 clones, roughly 90% seen once. Sequencing was carried out using peripheral blood. The receptors stem from a human donor in a cohort sampled during active COVID-19. Both conserved end residues are part of each CDR3. Fields, in order: V gene, J gene, CDR3 length, clone size, D gene, CDR3 DNA, CDR3 protein. A D gene is named only where the DNA matches it firmly. The size of a clone is reported for some rows only, either as once, few or many, or as a class for expanded clones.

TRBV27	TRBJ2-7	12	NA	NA	TGTGCCAGCAGTCTACAGGGCCACGAGCAGTACTTC	CASSLQGHEQYF
TRBV24-1	TRBJ2-1	17	NA	TRBD1	TGTGCCACCAGTGATCCTTACAGGGGGCAGTCCTACAATGAGCAGTTCTTC	CATSDPYRGQSYNEQFF
TRBV6-5	TRBJ2-7	15	NA	TRBD1	TGTGCCAGCACCAAGATTAGGGACAGAGCCTACGAGCAGTACTTC	CASTKIRDRAYEQYF
TRBV27	TRBJ2-7	14	few	NA	TGTGCCAGCAGCCGCTCAGCAGGGCACTACGAGCAGTACTTC	CASSRSAGHYEQYF
TRBV11-2	TRBJ2-3	17	once	TRBD2	TGTGCCAGCAGCTTCCCCGGGACTAGCGATCTGCCAGATACGCAGTATTTT	CASSFPGTSDLPDTQYF
TRBV28	TRBJ1-1	13	NA	NA	TGTGCCAGCAGTTTAGCAGGGGACACTGAAGCTTTCTTT	CASSLAGDTEAFF
TRBV3-1/TRBV3-2	TRBJ1-1	15	NA	NA	TGTGCCAGCAGCCAAGATATCGGGATGAACACTGAAGCTTTCTTT	CASSQDIGMNTEAFF
TRBV6-2/TRBV6-3	TRBJ1-2	13	NA	NA	TGTGCCAGCAGTTCCGGGATTAACTATGGCTACACCTTC	CASSSGINYGYTF
TRBV6-2/TRBV6-3	TRBJ2-7	16	NA	TRBD2	TGTGCCAGCAGTTACTCGTTTACTAGCGGGCTGAACGAGCAGTACTTC	CASSYSFTSGLNEQYF
TRBV3-1/TRBV3-2	TRBJ2-7	17	NA	NA	TGTGCCAGCAGCCAAGAGGTCTCGGGAGACTACCCGTGGGAGCAGTACTTC	CASSQEVSGDYPWEQYF
TRBV7-9	TRBJ1-2	12	few	NA	TGTGCCAGCTGGCCAGAAGGGGATGGCTACACCTTC	CASWPEGDGYTF
TRBV12-3/TRBV12-4	TRBJ2-7	13	NA	TRBD2	TGTGCCAGCAGTTTGGGGGGGGTTCTCGAGCAGTACTTC	CASSLGGVLEQYF
TRBV28	TRBJ2-7	15	NA	TRBD1	TGTGCCAGCAGTATTGCGGGGACAGGCCCCTACGAGCAGTACTTC	CASSIAGTGPYEQYF
TRBV6-4	TRBJ2-2	15	NA	NA	TGTGCCAGCAGTGACCGGGGTCTCGGTACCGGGGAGCTGTTTTTT	CASSDRGLGTGELFF
TRBV7-9	TRBJ2-1	17	NA	TRBD1	TGTGCCAGCAGCGATAGACCGGGACAGGGGGCAGAGAGGGTTCAGTTCTTC	CASSDRPGQGAERVQFF
TRBV24-1	TRBJ1-2	15	NA	TRBD1	TGTGCCACCAGTGATACCGGGGACAGGGGGGACGGCTACACCTTC	CATSDTGDRGDGYTF
TRBV29-1	TRBJ2-2	13	NA	NA	TGCAGCGTCATACAGGAGAACACCGGGGAGCTGTTTTTT	CSVIQENTGELFF
TRBV4-3	TRBJ2-1	17	NA	TRBD2	TGCGCCAGCAGCCAAGAGGCTAGCGGGAGATACTACAATGAGCAGTTCTTC	CASSQEASGRYYNEQFF
TRBV5-8	TRBJ2-3	14	NA	TRBD2	TGTGCCAGCAGCTTGAAACTAGCGGGAGGGCCTTCCCATTTT	CASSLKLAGGPSHF
TRBV7-9	TRBJ2-6	17	NA	TRBD2	TGTGCCAGCAGCCCACCTCGCGGGGGGCCGGGGGCCAACGTCCTGACTTTC	CASSPPRGGPGANVLTF
TRBV7-2	TRBJ2-3	16	once	TRBD1	TGTGCCAGCAGCTTTCAGGGGGCGTTAAAGGGGAATACGCAGTATTTT	CASSFQGALKGNTQYF
TRBV28	TRBJ2-4	15	NA	NA	TGTGCCAGCAGTGGTTACGGGCAGGGGTTAAACATTCAGTACTTC	CASSGYGQGLNIQYF
TRBV29-1	TRBJ1-1	13	once	TRBD1	TGCAGCGTTGAGGACAGGGAGAACACTGAAGCTTTCTTT	CSVEDRENTEAFF
TRBV7-9	TRBJ2-2	18	NA	TRBD2	TGTGCCAGCAGCTTACAGGTCGTGACTAGCGGGACATCCGGGGAGCTGTTTTTT	CASSLQVVTSGTSGELFF
TRBV7-2	TRBJ2-7	15	NA	NA	TGTGCCAGCAAGCTTGGTAGGGCGGGCTCCTACGAGCAGTACTTC	CASKLGRAGSYEQYF
TRBV2	TRBJ2-2	16	NA	NA	TGTGCCAGCAGTCATATTAATACAGGCTACACCGGGGAGCTGTTTTTT	CASSHINTGYTGELFF
TRBV13	TRBJ2-7	16	NA	NA	TGTGCCAGCAGCTCCATGGCAGGGACGGGGGCCTACGAGCAGTACTTC	CASSSMAGTGAYEQYF
TRBV12-3/TRBV12-4	TRBJ1-2	13	NA	TRBD1	TGTGCCAGTGGGACACTGGGACAGGGGGGCTACACCTTC	CASGTLGQGGYTF
TRBV27	TRBJ1-4	17	few	TRBD1	TGTGCCAGCAGCCCAGGTTGGGGACAGGGAAGTTTCGAAAAACTGTTTTTT	CASSPGWGQGSFEKLFF
TRBV6-6	TRBJ2-5	15	NA	NA	TGTGCCAGCAGCTCGTCTAGATGGGGCGAAGAGACCCAGTACTTC	CASSSSRWGEETQYF
TRBV25-1	TRBJ2-6	16	NA	TRBD1	TGTGCCAGCAGTGACCGGGACAGCTCTGGGGCCAACGTCCTGACTTTC	CASSDRDSSGANVLTF
TRBV28	TRBJ2-7	13	NA	NA	TGTGCCAGCATTGGGGCAAATAACTACGAGCAGTACTTC	CASIGANNYEQYF
TRBV19	TRBJ1-4	16	NA	TRBD1	TGTGCCAGTAGTATTGGGCACAGGGGGGCCGTAGAAAAACTGTTTTTT	CASSIGHRGAVEKLFF
TRBV9	TRBJ1-2	15	NA	NA	TGTGCCAGCAGCGTCAGCAGGGGAAGTAACTATGGCTACACCTTC	CASSVSRGSNYGYTF
TRBV3-1/TRBV3-2	TRBJ1-2	15	NA	NA	TGTGCCAGCAGCCGTGGGGGCTCAGGGAACTATGGCTACACCTTC	CASSRGGSGNYGYTF
TRBV11-2	TRBJ2-3	16	NA	TRBD2	TGTGCCAGCAGCTTGCCAGCGGGAGGGCGCACAGATACGCAGTATTTT	CASSLPAGGRTDTQYF
TRBV19	TRBJ1-1	14	NA	NA	TGTGCCAGTAGTTGGGACACCGGGAACACTGAAGCTTTCTTT	CASSWDTGNTEAFF